This T cell receptor (beta chain) was captured in a study of identical twins. Study-level points and caveats: Among monozygotic twins, out-of-frame TCR alpha sharing exceeded what models predicted. Abundant beta clonotypes from cord blood had fewer insertions, unlike memory repertoires, which showed none. Researchers caution that invariant MAIT and iNKT cells could partly confound zero-insertion analyses.

This clonotype was seen a few times. No antigen is known for it. This CDR3 is 13 amino acids long. V lost 7 bases and J 4 bases, leaving 8 bases between the germline ends. A single record per CDR3 protein comes from TCRdb applying MiXCR to the 5' RACE reads. The top ten clones hold 2.5% to 3.5% of a sample with fewer than 650,000 distinct CDR3 sequences, 9.5% to 10% of them seen once. These data were also filed under a second study, of yellow fever vaccine responses in identical twins.

The TCR comes from a woman between 18 and 29 years old in good health. The chain joins TRBV12-3 or TRBV12-4 to TRBJ2-6; D remains ambiguous. Material for sequencing was PBMCs. The CDR3 DNA reads TGTGCCAGCAAGCAATCCGGGGCCAACGTCCTGACTTTC. Translated, it gives CASKQSGANVLTF.